This is a list of T cell receptor beta chains from one sample in a study of immune heterogeneity within non-small cell lung tumors. TCRdb itself ran the multiplex PCR reads through MiXCR, one entry per CDR3 protein. The sample has approximately 12,000 distinct CDR3 sequences, roughly 22% seen once. Sequenced sample: lung tumor tissue. The source is a man in his fifties or sixties with non-small cell lung cancer. The CDR3 runs from the conserved cysteine through the conserved F or W. A D gene is named only where the DNA matches it firmly. Only part of the rows carry a size: once, few, many, or a class if the clone is expanded.

V	size	J	D	DNA	CDR3
TRBV6-1	many	TRBJ1-4	TRBD1	TGTGCCAGCAGTTACGGGCGGACAGGGGTCTTTGAAAAACTGTTTTTT	CASSYGRTGVFEKLFF
TRBV30	.	TRBJ2-7	.	TGTGCCTGGAAACGGGAGCCGATCTACGAGCAGTACTTC	CAWKREPIYEQYF
TRBV6-1	once	TRBJ2-1	.	TGTGCCAGCAGCACCGGAAGGGGGCAGTTCTTC	CASSTGRGQFF
TRBV19	few	TRBJ1-2	TRBD1	TGTGCCAGTAGTACGGGGGAGGGGGCGCGCTATGTCTACACCTTC	CASSTGEGARYVYTF
TRBV20-1	.	TRBJ2-3	.	TGCAGTGCTAGAGAGGTAGCGGTTAGCACAGATACGCAGTATTTT	CSAREVAVSTDTQYF
TRBV30	.	TRBJ2-2	.	TGTGCCTTTGGACGGCGGGATGGGGAGCTGTTTTTT	CAFGRRDGELFF
TRBV6-2/TRBV6-3	medium-sized	TRBJ2-7	.	TGTGCCAGCGGCCGAAGAGGAGAGCAGTACTTC	CASGRRGEQYF
TRBV4-1	.	TRBJ1-4	TRBD1	TGCGCCAGCAGCCAAGCCGGGACAGGGCATGAAAAACTGTTTTTT	CASSQAGTGHEKLFF
TRBV5-6	few	TRBJ1-4	.	TGTGCCAGCAGCCCGGCATTAGCGGAGGGTAGCGAAAAACTGTTTTTT	CASSPALAEGSEKLFF
TRBV6-1	few	TRBJ2-7	.	TGTGCCAGCAGTGAACGGCAACGTTACGAGCAGTACTTC	CASSERQRYEQYF
TRBV2	medium-sized	TRBJ1-4	.	TGTGCCAGCAAGACTCCGGGAGGGGAAAAACTGTTTTTT	CASKTPGGEKLFF
TRBV5-4	.	TRBJ2-7	TRBD2	TGTGCCAGCAGCTCCCCCGAACTAGCGGTGCAAAGCCGCTACGAGCAGTACTTC	CASSSPELAVQSRYEQYF
TRBV5-6	few	TRBJ2-7	.	TGTGCCAGCAGCTTCGCAGGGTTGGCGCAGTACTTC	CASSFAGLAQYF
TRBV5-8	medium-sized	TRBJ1-2	.	TGTGCCAGCAGCTTGGCCGGAGATCGCCATGGCTACACCTTC	CASSLAGDRHGYTF
TRBV20-1	few	TRBJ2-5	.	TGCAGTGCTTACTGGGCAGGGGCTCAAGAGACCCAGTACTTC	CSAYWAGAQETQYF
TRBV9	few	TRBJ2-3	TRBD2	TGTGCCAGCAGCCCCAGAAGGGGGACTAGCGGGAGAGTCAACACAGATACGCAGTATTTT	CASSPRRGTSGRVNTDTQYF
TRBV6-2/TRBV6-3	.	TRBJ2-1	TRBD2	TGTGCCAGCAGTCCGCGACTAGCGGGAGGGGAAGACTCCTACAATGAGCAGTTCTTC	CASSPRLAGGEDSYNEQFF
TRBV5-5	.	TRBJ2-1	TRBD2	TGTGCCAGCATCCCACGACTGCTAGCGGACAATGAGCAGTTCTTC	CASIPRLLADNEQFF
TRBV9	few	TRBJ1-5	.	TGTGCCAGCAGCGCCGGGGGGGGGGGCAGCATAGATCAGCCCCAGCATTTT	CASSAGGGGSIDQPQHF
TRBV6-4	.	TRBJ2-7	.	TGTGCCAGCAGCTTAATATCGGGAGTGTCCTACGAGCAGTACTTC	CASSLISGVSYEQYF
TRBV12-5	.	TRBJ1-1	TRBD1	TGTGCTAGTGGCCTGGACGGACAGGGGAACACTGAAGCTTTCTTT	CASGLDGQGNTEAFF
TRBV29-1	.	TRBJ2-1	TRBD1	TGCAGCGTTGAAGATGTACACGGGACAGGGTCCTACAATGAGCAGTTCTTC	CSVEDVHGTGSYNEQFF
TRBV11-3	many	TRBJ2-7	.	TGTGCCAGCAGCATCGGACCCACTCCAACCTACGAGCAGTACTTC	CASSIGPTPTYEQYF
TRBV3-1	medium-sized	TRBJ1-6	TRBD1	TGTGCCAGCAGCCACGGGACAGGGGCCGTTAATTCACCCCTCCACTTT	CASSHGTGAVNSPLHF
TRBV7-9	.	TRBJ2-1	.	TGTGCCAGCAGTCTGCGGAGGGCCGGTAATGAGCAGTTCTTC	CASSLRRAGNEQFF
TRBV2	many	TRBJ2-7	TRBD1	TGTGCCAGCAGTGATGACAGGGAGTACGAGCAGTACTTC	CASSDDREYEQYF
TRBV11-3	many	TRBJ2-6	.	TGTGCCAGCAGCTTGGAAGGGAGTGGGGCCAACGTCCTGACTTTC	CASSLEGSGANVLTF
TRBV24-1	medium-sized	TRBJ2-6	.	TGTGCCACCAGTGGGCCTTCTGGGGCCAACGTCCTGACTTTC	CATSGPSGANVLTF
TRBV29-1	many	TRBJ2-7	TRBD1	TGCAGCGTCCCGGGACAGGGATCTTACGAGCAGTACTTC	CSVPGQGSYEQYF
TRBV5-1	.	TRBJ1-2	.	TGCGCCAGCAGCCTGGACCCCCCGCTGGACTATGGCTACACCTTC	CASSLDPPLDYGYTF
TRBV6-4	.	TRBJ2-1	TRBD2	TGTGCCAGCAGCCTTACCGGGACTACTAACAATGAGCAGTTCTTC	CASSLTGTTNNEQFF
TRBV5-1	.	TRBJ2-7	TRBD2	TGCGCCAGCATCACTAGCGGGAGGGCCGGCTACGAGCAGTACTTC	CASITSGRAGYEQYF
TRBV6-1	.	TRBJ1-5	.	TGTGCCAGCAGTGGCTATCCGGGACAACAAAATCAGCCCCAGCATTTT	CASSGYPGQQNQPQHF
TRBV6-1	many	TRBJ2-3	TRBD2	TGTGCCAGCAGATTGACGGGGGGGGGGCCTCGGGATACGCAGTATTTT	CASRLTGGGPRDTQYF
TRBV30	medium-sized	TRBJ2-2	.	TGTGCCTGGAGTAGTCGGGGGTACCTAGGGGAGCTGTTTTTT	CAWSSRGYLGELFF
TRBV20-1	few	TRBJ1-3	.	TGCAGTGCTAGAGTACAGGGACCCTCTGGAAACACCATATATTTT	CSARVQGPSGNTIYF
TRBV12-3/TRBV12-4	.	TRBJ2-2	TRBD1	TGTGTCAGCAGTCCGGGACAGAGGATCGGGGAGCTGTTTTTT	CVSSPGQRIGELFF
TRBV9	.	TRBJ2-7	TRBD1	TGTGCCAGCAGCGGGACAGGGGGCTCTCGCGAGCAGTACTTC	CASSGTGGSREQYF
TRBV5-1	.	TRBJ1-1	TRBD1	TGCGCCAGCAGCTTGGTACAGGGGCACACTGAAGCTTTCTTT	CASSLVQGHTEAFF